A single sample is the source of the 21 T cell receptor beta chains below, sequenced in a study of regulatory T cells in long-lasting Graves disease. CDR3-region Arm-PCR and iRepertoire HTBI primers produced the TCR beta libraries. TCRdb fed the multiplex PCR reads into MiXCR, producing one record per CDR3 protein. Of approximately 400,000 distinct CDR3 sequences listed, approximately 25% are singletons. This sample's time point: persistent/refractory GD, antithyroid drugs over 5 years with positive TRAb. RNA extracted from PBMCs served as the sequencing template. The sample was peripheral blood mononuclear cells (PBMCs), taken when the disease was refractory, from a patient treated with antithyroid drugs. Every receptor here comes from a middle-aged woman with Graves disease.

This clonotype was detected many times. V usage is TRBV2 and J usage is TRBJ1-4, with 10 bases identical to TRBD1. Germline V lookup: CDR1 SNHLY, CDR2 FYNNEI. Losses at the gene ends were 4 bases for V and 1 base for J; bases not matched to a gene: 3. This CDR3 has 16 amino acids. CDR3 bases: TGTGCCAGCAGTGGGAGGGACAGGGGAACTAATGAAAAACTGTTTTTT. Its translation: CASSGRDRGTNEKLFF.

This chain links TRBV20-1 with TRBJ2-2; D remains unclear. The CDR3 contains 13 residues. Looked up from germline, CDR1 is DFQATT and CDR2 is SNEGSKA (reference sequence). V shed 2 bases and J shed 2 bases, with 6 bases lying between them. CDR3 nucleotide sequence: TGCAGTGCTAGAAAGCCCAACACCGGGGAGCTGTTTTTT. This translates into CSARKPNTGELFF.

This clonotype appeared many times. This chain links TRBV29-1 with TRBJ2-7; D is possibly TRBD2 (5 bases). V gave up 2 bases and J gave up 2 bases, with 13 bases separating them. The germline gives CDR1 SQVTM, CDR2 ANQGSEA. The CDR3 spans 14 residues. The CDR3 here is CSVESGGSTYEQYF. DNA for the CDR3: TGCAGCGTTGAATCCGGAGGCAGTACCTACGAGCAGTACTTC.

This clonotype has only a few counts. The chain employs TRBV6-1 and TRBJ1-2; 8 bases map to TRBD1. J was trimmed by 2 bases and V by 5 bases; bases with no gene match: 10. This CDR3 contains 16 residues. The V gene's germline CDR1 is MNHNS and CDR2 SASEGT. In nucleotides, the CDR3 is TGTGCCAGCAGTCGTGCAGGACAGGGAAACAACTATGGCTACACCTTC. Protein sequence: CASSRAGQGNNYGYTF.

This clonotype was observed at least ten times. The chain uses TRBV29-1 and TRBJ2-2; D gene ambiguous. This CDR3 contains 14 residues. Germline CDR1 is SQVTM and CDR2 is ANQGSEA. Trimming pared 5 bases from V and 1 base from J, leaving 11 bases between. This CDR3 reads CSVTSEVNTGELFF. The CDR3 bases are TGCAGCGTTACGAGCGAGGTGAACACCGGGGAGCTGTTTTTT.

V gene TRBV28 combines with J gene TRBJ2-3, with D unresolved. The V gene's germline CDR1 is MDHEN and CDR2 SYDVKM. V was trimmed by 2 bases and J by 4 bases, leaving 10 bases between them. The CDR3 length is 14 residues. Here the CDR3 reads CASSLRLESDTQYF. The CDR3 bases are TGTGCCAGCAGTTTAAGGCTGGAGTCAGATACGCAGTATTTT.

This clonotype was found many times. The chain employs TRBV20-1 and TRBJ1-2, with TRBD1 identical over 8 bases. CDR3 length: 15 residues. Germline V lookup: CDR1 DFQATT, CDR2 SNEGSKA (reference sequence). The trim removed 3 bases at V and 4 bases at J, leaving 10 bases unmatched. The CDR3 DNA sequence: TGCAGTGCTAGGGGGACAGGATATCTAACCTATGGCTACACCTTC. As protein: CSARGTGYLTYGYTF.

This chain uses TRBV6-1 with TRBJ1-5; D is unresolved. The V gene lost 6 bases and the J gene lost 6 bases, with 18 bases spanning the gap. The CDR3 spans 15 residues. In germline, CDR1 is MNHNS, CDR2 SASEGT. The DNA of the CDR3 is TGTGCCAGCAGCCCTTCAGGCCGGGAGAGTCAGCCCCAGCATTTT. Translating it yields CASSPSGRESQPQHF.

This clonotype was counted ten times or more. The chain employs TRBV7-2 and TRBJ2-2; 7 positions agree with TRBD2. Losses at the gene ends were 5 bases for V and 7 bases for J; bases not matched to a gene: 10. The CDR3 contains 15 residues. The germline CDR1 and CDR2 sequences are SGHTA and FQGNSA. Written as DNA, the CDR3 is TGTGCCAGCAGCGGGACTATACAACGTAGCGGGGAGCTGTTTTTT. Translating it yields CASSGTIQRSGELFF.

This clonotype was recorded many times. This rearrangement joins TRBV27 to TRBJ2-7; weak D call: TRBD1 (7 bases). The CDR3 loop spans 15 amino acids. CDR1 and CDR2 from the germline V gene are MNHEY and SMNVEV (reference sequence). Trimming stripped 4 bases from V and 5 bases from J, with 18 bases between. CDR3 sequence (DNA): TGTGCCAGCAGTTCCTCGCGACAGGGAGGAAACGAGCAGTACTTC. Its protein is CASSSSRQGGNEQYF.

This clonotype was found a few times. The chain has TRBV20-1 and TRBJ2-3; D ambiguous. Per germline, CDR1 DFQATT and CDR2 SNEGSKA (reference sequence). There are 16 residues in the CDR3. The CDR3 bases are TGCAGCCAGATCCAACCCCGGGCCCAGAGAGGAGATACGCAGTATTTT. Its protein product is CSQIQPRAQRGDTQYF.

The chain couples TRBV20-1 to TRBJ1-6; maybe TRBD1 (6 bases). Germline V gene data show CDR1 as DFQATT and CDR2 as SNEGSKA (reference sequence). Trimming removed 4 bases from V and 7 bases from J, with 11 bases in between. The CDR3 runs to 13 residues. CDR3 bases: TGCAGTGCTAATACGGGACACAATTCACCCCTCCACTTT. Translated: CSANTGHNSPLHF.

This rearrangement joins TRBV28 to TRBJ2-1; D is perhaps TRBD2 (6 bases). CDR1 is MDHEN, CDR2 SYDVKM, per germline. The CDR3 consists of 20 residues. V dropped 2 bases and J dropped 4 bases, with 27 bases sitting between them. The DNA for the CDR3 is TGTGCCAGCAGTTTAACACCGGGACTCTTTACCTACTTTCAATACAATGAGCAGTTCTTC. This encodes CASSLTPGLFTYFQYNEQFF. Variable domain in full (rest from reference TRBV28 and TRBJ2-1): DVKVTQSSRYLVKRTGEKVFLECVQDMDHENMFWYRQDPGLGLRLIYFSYDVKMKEKGDIPEGYSVSREKKERFSLILESASTNQTSMYLCASSLTPGLFTYFQYNEQFFGPGTRLTVL.

Comment on this clonotype: Being one base from a much bigger clone, this may be a read error. V gene TRBV6-2 or TRBV6-3 combines with J gene TRBJ1-4; 11 nucleotides align to TRBD1. CDR1 and CDR2 (germline): MNHEY, SVGEGT. The J segment lost 8 bases and the V segment lost 5 bases, leaving 10 bases of the junction unmatched. The CDR3 totals 16 residues. CDR3 sequence reads: CASSAITGTGGEKLFF. The CDR3 DNA is TGTGCCAGCAGTGCAATCACCGGGACAGGGGGAGAAAAACTGTTTTTT.

The chain joins TRBV11-2 to TRBJ2-7; 13 nucleotides agree with TRBD2. This CDR3 comprises 16 residues. V shed 2 bases and J 4 bases; nucleotides not matched to a gene: 5. Per germline, CDR1 SGHAT and CDR2 FQNNGV. Here the CDR3 DNA reads TGTGCCAGCAGCTTATCCACTAGCGGGAGGGCTTACGAGCAGTACTTC. This encodes CASSLSTSGRAYEQYF.

As to this clonotype: A clone one base away is much larger, so this may be a read error. This chain links TRBV6-2 or TRBV6-3 with TRBJ2-2; 8 bases fit TRBD1. The CDR3 is 15 amino acids. CDR1 MNHEY and CDR2 SVGEGT come from the germline V gene. The ends lost 6 bases at V and 1 base at J; junction bases unmatched: 4. CDR3 sequence (DNA): TGTGCCAGCAGGTCCGGGACAGGGAACACCGGGGAGCTGTTTTTT. As protein: CASRSGTGNTGELFF.

At least ten counts were recorded for this clonotype. V is TRBV29-1 and J is TRBJ1-2, with D hard to call. V lost 2 bases to trimming and J lost 6 bases, with 4 bases between them. The CDR3 spans 10 residues. Looked up from germline, CDR1 is SQVTM and CDR2 is ANQGSEA. Here the CDR3 reads CSVEYHGYTF. CDR3 DNA: TGCAGCGTTGAATACCATGGCTACACCTTC.

This clonotype was seen repeatedly, ten times or more. The chain uses TRBV28 and TRBJ1-5; D is undetermined. V was pared by 3 bases and J by 3 bases, with 6 bases between. CDR3 length: 13 amino acids. In germline, CDR1 is MDHEN, CDR2 SYDVKM. CDR3 sequence reads: CASSFPLNQPQHF. In DNA, the CDR3 is TGTGCCAGCAGTTTCCCACTCAATCAGCCCCAGCATTTT.

Ten or more counts support this clonotype. The chain carries TRBV27 and TRBJ2-7; 8 bases align to TRBD1. Germline trimming cut 4 bases from V and 1 base from J; bases unmatched to any gene: 15. The CDR3 has 18 amino acids. From germline, CDR1 is MNHEY and CDR2 SMNVEV (reference sequence). As DNA, the CDR3 is TGTGCCAGCAGTTCCACCGAGGGACAGGAGTACCATTCCTACGAGCAGTACTTC. As protein: CASSSTEGQEYHSYEQYF.

This clonotype was observed many times. The chain is built from TRBV28 and TRBJ1-1; tentative D call: TRBD1 (5 bases). Deletions cut 3 bases from V and 11 bases from J, with 19 bases between. Germline CDR1 reads MDHEN; CDR2 reads SYDVKM. The CDR3 is made up of 14 amino acids. The CDR3 coding sequence is TGTGCCAGCAGTTTTGCCGGACAAGGCAAGCCGGCTTTCTTT. It specifies CASSFAGQGKPAFF.

The genes are TRBV14 and TRBJ1-2, with unresolved D. The CDR3 spans 15 residues. Trimming shortened V by 0 bases and J by 6 bases, and 14 bases separated the two germline ends. Germline V gene data show CDR1 as SGHDN and CDR2 as FVKESK. The CDR3: CASSQDIRTPHGYTF. The CDR3 DNA is TGTGCCAGCAGCCAAGATATTAGGACTCCCCATGGCTACACCTTC.